These 17 T cell receptor beta chains originate from one sample sequenced in a study of naive and memory T cell subsets. TCR cDNA received a 3' ligated oligonucleotide that carried a UMI. The SP2 primer and nested alpha and beta constant region primers amplified ligated cDNA in four rounds. TCRdb re-analysed the 5' RACE reads in MiXCR, keeping a single row per CDR3 protein. The sample lists tens of thousands of distinct CDR3 sequences, around 7.7% occurring once. The receptors were sampled from a male donor in good health.

This clonotype occurred a few times. The chain joins TRBV7-2 to TRBJ2-3, with 8 bases lining up with TRBD1. The V segment lost 2 bases and the J segment 3 bases; nucleotides outside the gene matches: 10. CDR3 length: 17 amino acids. Germline V gene data show CDR1 as SGHTA and CDR2 as FQGNSA. The CDR3, as DNA: TGTGCCAGCAGCTTATTCTCGGACAGGGTTGGAACAGATACGCAGTATTTT. Encoded protein: CASSLFSDRVGTDTQYF.

V and J are TRBV5-1 and TRBJ2-7; a weak D match, TRBD2 (6 bases). CDR1 SGHRS and CDR2 YFSETQ come from the germline V gene. This CDR3 contains 16 residues. The V and J ends lost 4 bases and 2 bases respectively, with 19 bases between them. CDR3 in amino acids: CASSPGTSRFPYEQYF. CDR3 nucleotide sequence: TGCGCCAGCAGCCCCGGGACTTCCCGATTCCCCTACGAGCAGTACTTC.

To note about this clonotype: A much more abundant neighbour one base away suggests this may be a read error. The chain recombines TRBV6-5 with TRBJ2-1, with TRBD1 identical over 10 bases. The CDR3 spans 12 residues. Germline V CDR1 and CDR2: MNHEY, SVGAGI. The DNA for the CDR3 is TGTGCCACGGGGACAGGGGTCGACGAGCAGTCCTTC. It codes for CATGTGVDEQSF.

With regard to this clonotype: This sequence may be a read error, since a much larger clone differs from it by one base. This chain joins TRBV5-1 and TRBJ1-1; 7 nucleotides line up with TRBD1. Germline-derived CDR1 and CDR2 are SGHRS and YFSETQ. The CDR3 is made up of 15 amino acids. In DNA form, the CDR3 reads TGCGCCAGCGGCTTAGGGACAGCTAATAGCCCTGAAGCTTTCTTT. It specifies CASGLGTANSPEAFF.

In its sample, this clonotype was seen a few times. The J gene is TRBJ2-1, the V gene TRBV3-1; no reliable D call. Germline CDR1 reads LGHDT; CDR2 reads YNNKEL (reference sequence). The ends were cut back, 4 bases at V and 8 bases at J, with 24 bases in the middle. This CDR3 contains 17 residues. CDR3 in amino acids: CASSPTVPAPESDEQFF. Written as DNA, the CDR3 is TGTGCCAGCAGCCCGACCGTACCGGCCCCAGAATCAGATGAGCAGTTCTTC.

The rearrangement uses TRBV12-5 and TRBJ2-4; 8 bases are a match to TRBD1. V was clipped by 1 base and J by 9 bases; unmatched bases: 5. Germline-derived CDR1 and CDR2 are LGHNT and FRNRAP. This CDR3 is built from 14 residues. CDR3 bases: TGTGCTAGTGGTTTGGGTGGACAGGGAGGCATTCAGTACTTC. As protein: CASGLGGQGGIQYF.

This rearrangement joins TRBV20-1 to TRBJ1-4; the D gene is possibly TRBD1 (5 bases). Germline assignment: CDR1 DFQATT and CDR2 SNEGSKA (reference sequence). CDR3 length: 13 residues. V dropped 3 bases and J dropped 6 bases, with 11 bases sitting between them. CDR3 sequence reads: CSASHGGDEKLFF. The CDR3 region has the DNA TGCAGTGCTAGCCACGGAGGGGATGAAAAACTGTTTTTT.

This clonotype was detected many times. This chain connects TRBV7-2 to TRBJ1-5; possible D gene TRBD1, 5 bases. The germline V and J ends were trimmed by 5 bases and 3 bases, with 14 bases remaining between them. The length of the CDR3 is 15 residues. Germline V gene sequence: CDR1 SGHTA, CDR2 FQGNSA. CDR3 protein: CASSLGAGHNQPQHF. CDR3 DNA sequence: TGTGCCAGCAGCCTCGGAGCGGGGCACAATCAGCCCCAGCATTTT.

The chain employs TRBV12-3 or TRBV12-4 and TRBJ2-7, with D perhaps matching TRBD1 (6 bases). The CDR3 covers 16 residues. The V gene lost 6 bases and the J gene lost 0 bases, with 18 bases spanning the gap. The CDR3 DNA reads as TGTGCCAGCAGCTCAGGGGCCACATCCCTCTCCTACGAGCAGTACTTC. This sequence encodes CASSSGATSLSYEQYF.

The genes are TRBV28 and TRBJ2-5; TRBD2 aligns across 8 bases. The J segment lost 1 base and the V segment lost 1 base, leaving 5 bases of the junction unmatched. Germline CDR1 and CDR2: MDHEN and SYDVKM. This CDR3 has 16 amino acids. The CDR3: CASSLLASGPQETQYF. CDR3 sequence (DNA): TGTGCCAGCAGTTTATTGGCTAGCGGGCCCCAAGAGACCCAGTACTTC.

This clonotype was counted at least ten times. The V gene is TRBV6-6, the J gene TRBJ2-3, with 10 bases fitting TRBD1. Germline assignment: CDR1 MNHNY and CDR2 SVGAGI (reference sequence). The ends lost 6 bases at V and 3 bases at J; junction bases unmatched: 6. The CDR3 runs 15 residues. This CDR3 reads CASSSRDRGTDTQYF. The CDR3 DNA sequence: TGTGCCAGCAGCTCCCGGGACAGGGGAACAGATACGCAGTATTTT.

This clonotype has at least ten counts. This sequence joins TRBV2 and TRBJ2-7, with D perhaps being TRBD1 or TRBD2 (5 bases each). The length of the CDR3 is 15 residues. The ends were cut back, 4 bases at V and 0 bases at J, with 13 bases in the middle. Germline CDR1 is SNHLY and CDR2 is FYNNEI. The CDR3 DNA reads TGTGCCAGCAGTGTGGTGGGACGCTCCTCCTACGAGCAGTACTTC. Its translation is CASSVVGRSSYEQYF.

The chain uses TRBV7-6 and TRBJ2-4, with a weak D call TRBD2 (5 bases). Between the trimmed V and J ends, which lost 1 base and 3 bases, there was a span of 10 bases. CDR1 is SGHVS and CDR2 is FNYEAQ in the germline V gene. The CDR3 runs to 15 residues. The CDR3 region has the DNA TGTGCCAGCAGCTTAGGGGCCAGCGGCAAAAACATTCAGTACTTC. Translation gives CASSLGASGKNIQYF.

This clonotype was detected many times. The genes are TRBV14 and TRBJ2-2; TRBD1 is a possible D gene (6 bases). V lost 4 bases, J lost 3 bases, and 21 bases lay in between. The CDR3 sequence is 18 residues long. The V gene's germline CDR1 is SGHDN and CDR2 FVKESK. The CDR3 DNA follows: TGTGCCAGCAGCCCCGGGGTGACAGGAGGCCGCTACACCGGGGAGCTGTTTTTT. Encoded protein: CASSPGVTGGRYTGELFF.

This clonotype was detected ten times or more. The chain joins TRBV6-5 to TRBJ1-1; D call uncertain. Trimming shortened V by 0 bases and J by 0 bases, and 11 bases separated the two germline ends. CDR1 and CDR2 from the germline V gene are MNHEY and SVGAGI. The CDR3 length is 16 residues. The chain's CDR3 is CASSYSFSGLNTEAFF. For the CDR3, the DNA is TGTGCCAGCAGTTACTCGTTCTCAGGCTTGAACACTGAAGCTTTCTTT.

The chain employs TRBV3-1 and TRBJ2-3; unclear D gene. Trimming shortened V by 0 bases and J by 4 bases, and 11 bases separated the two germline ends. CDR1 is LGHDT, CDR2 YNNKEL, per germline (reference sequence). The CDR3 is 15 residues long. CDR3 nucleotides: TGTGCCAGCAGCCAAGATCTGGGCATGGCAGATACGCAGTATTTT. Its protein product is CASSQDLGMADTQYF.

This clonotype was recorded a few times. This chain joins TRBV27 and TRBJ1-1, with a possible D match to TRBD1 (5 bases). The V gene lost 7 bases and the J gene lost 1 base, with 16 bases spanning the gap. The CDR3 runs to 15 residues. In germline, CDR1 is MNHEY, CDR2 SMNVEV (reference sequence). Here the CDR3 DNA reads TGTGCCAGCAAGCACGGGTTGACAGCGAACACTGAAGCTTTCTTT. This codes for CASKHGLTANTEAFF.